Listed below are T cell receptor beta chains from one sample, sequenced in a study of shared clonotypes between healthy human individuals. Sequencing used immunoSEQ multiplex PCR; TCRdb keeps in-frame clones, though not all of them. The table shows about 2.3 million clones, with around 92% occurring only once. Material for sequencing was naive CD4+ T cells from PBMCs. These receptors all stem from a man aged 18 to 30 in good health. Some clones in this sample may be carry-over from other donors' samples. CDR3s include the opening cysteine and the closing phenylalanine or tryptophan. D genes are given only for firm matches. Clone size is given for some rows only: seen once, a few or many times, or a class if the clone is expanded.

clone size | D gene | J gene | V gene | CDR3 protein | CDR3 DNA
- | - | TRBJ2-1 | TRBV10-3 | CAITRLEPGGEQFF | TGTGCCATCACCCGACTAGAGCCTGGGGGCGAGCAGTTCTTC
- | - | TRBJ2-5 | TRBV18 | CASSPDGWETQYF | TGTGCCAGCTCACCGGATGGGTGGGAGACCCAGTACTTC
- | - | TRBJ1-2 | TRBV5-1 | CASSPTPEGTDVYGYTF | TGCGCCAGCAGCCCGACCCCAGAGGGGACGGACGTCTATGGCTACACCTTC
- | - | TRBJ2-5 | TRBV7-9 | CASSFVGVGIGGKETQYF | TGTGCCAGCAGCTTCGTTGGGGTTGGGATTGGTGGGAAAGAGACCCAGTACTTC
- | - | TRBJ2-5 | TRBV7-9 | CASSPRGAGKQETQYF | TGTGCCAGCAGCCCCCGGGGAGCGGGCAAACAAGAGACCCAGTACTTC
once | - | TRBJ1-4 | TRBV5-3 | CARRQVNFRVGAEKLFF | TGTGCCAGAAGACAGGTAAATTTTAGGGTGGGGGCCGAAAAACTGTTTTTT
- | TRBD1 | TRBJ1-4 | TRBV5-1 | CASRDPKPGQRYEKLFF | TGCGCCAGCAGGGACCCCAAACCGGGACAGAGATATGAAAAACTGTTTTTT
once | - | TRBJ2-7 | TRBV6-1 | CASMVGGPIYEQYF | TGTGCCAGCATGGTAGGCGGCCCAATCTACGAGCAGTACTTC
- | TRBD2 | TRBJ2-3 | TRBV27 | CASSVAGVYTQYF | TGTGCCAGCAGTGTTGCGGGAGTATATACGCAGTATTTT
- | TRBD1 | TRBJ1-1 | TRBV5-1 | CASSLAVTGLVGNTEAFF | TGCGCCAGCAGCTTGGCTGTGACAGGGTTGGTGGGGAACACTGAAGCTTTCTTT